Below, 31 T cell receptor beta chains from the same sample are listed, as sequenced in a study of metastatic and nonmetastatic thyroid tumors. From the PCR reads, TCRdb re-called clones with MiXCR. The sample includes about 28,000 clones, around 15% of them seen just once. Each patient came to thyroid surgery without any prior treatment (of any kind). What was sequenced was blood. These receptor sequences come from a female donor with papillary thyroid cancer or a benign thyroid nodule (not recorded which). Some clones in this sample may be carry-over from other donors' samples.

There are many counts of this clone. The chain carries TRBV2 and TRBJ2-5; either TRBD1 or TRBD2 may supply D (5 bases each). The length of the CDR3 is 15 residues. The germline V gene has CDR1 SNHLY and CDR2 FYNNEI. V lost 6 bases and J 7 bases, leaving 21 bases between the germline ends. For the CDR3, the DNA is TGTGCCAGCAGCCAGGGATTAACTGTTCGGGGGACCCAGTACTTC. Translated: CASSQGLTVRGTQYF.

This clone was picked up many times. The chain links TRBV28 to TRBJ1-1, with 8 bases aligning to TRBD1. CDR1 and CDR2 from the germline V gene are MDHEN and SYDVKM. J was trimmed by 10 bases and V by 6 bases; bases with no gene match: 7. This CDR3 has 12 amino acids. The CDR3 sequence: CASSPPDRGAFF. CDR3 sequence (DNA): TGTGCCAGCAGCCCCCCTGACAGGGGAGCTTTCTTT. Full variable domain (remainder filled in from reference TRBV28 and TRBJ1-1): DVKVTQSSRYLVKRTGEKVFLECVQDMDHENMFWYRQDPGLGLRLIYFSYDVKMKEKGDIPEGYSVSREKKERFSLILESASTNQTSMYLCASSPPDRGAFFGQGTRLTVV.

With respect to this clone: Likely a read error: the CDR3 ends without its conserved phenylalanine or tryptophan. The DNA is left out, because the CDR3 cannot be placed on it with certainty; the CDR3 is given as TCRdb lists it. V gene TRBV6-2 or TRBV6-3 combines with J gene TRBJ2-5; the table calls TRBD1, which could not be checked here. The CDR3 region is 15 residues in length, termini included. CDR1 and CDR2 from the germline V gene are MNHEY and SVGEGT. CDR3 region: CANRQGVAGAETEYL.

Only a few counts were recorded for this clone. This sequence joins TRBV7-8 and TRBJ2-7; no definite D call. In germline, CDR1 is SGHVS, CDR2 FQNEAQ. The CDR3 runs 12 residues. The V and J ends lost 6 bases and 2 bases respectively, with 8 bases between them. The CDR3 nucleotides are TGTGCCAGCAGTCCCGCAACCTACGAGCAGTACTTC. Protein: CASSPATYEQYF. The full variable domain, its missing parts supplied by reference TRBV7-8 and TRBJ2-7, is GAGVSQSPRYKVAKRGQDVALRCDPISGHVSLFWYQQALGQGPEFLTYFQNEAQLDKSGLPSDRFFAERPEGSVSTLKIQRTQQEDSAVYLCASSPATYEQYFGPGTRLTVT.

This clone has just a few counts. The CDR3 coding sequence is TGTGCCAGCAGCCCTCGGTATACTAATTCACCCCTCCACTTT. Translation: CASSPRYTNSPLHF. The J gene is TRBJ1-6, the V gene TRBV28, with unresolved D. V dropped 6 bases and J dropped 6 bases, with 12 bases sitting between them. CDR3 length equals 14 residues. CDR1 MDHEN and CDR2 SYDVKM come from the germline V gene.

This clone occurred a few times. This chain joins TRBV2 and TRBJ2-7, with a possible D match to TRBD1 (6 bases). This CDR3 comprises 13 residues. Trimming stripped 2 bases from V and 7 bases from J, with 12 bases between. Germline V gives CDR1 SNHLY, CDR2 FYNNEI. The CDR3 loop is CASSETQGWEQYF. The CDR3 nucleotides read TGTGCCAGCAGTGAAACGCAGGGGTGGGAGCAGTACTTC.

This clone was seen a single time. The chain couples TRBV4-3 to TRBJ2-7; D could derive from TRBD1 or TRBD2 (6 bases each). The germline V and J ends were trimmed by 0 bases and 6 bases, with 9 bases remaining between them. Germline assignment: CDR1 LGHNA and CDR2 YSLEER. The CDR3 extends over 13 amino acids. For the CDR3, the DNA is TGCGCCAGCAGCCAAGATAGGGGGGCCGAGCAGTACTTC. This sequence encodes CASSQDRGAEQYF.

In its sample, this clone was seen a few times. The chain employs TRBV28 and TRBJ2-2, with TRBD1 matching 11 bases. Germline CDR1 reads MDHEN; CDR2 reads SYDVKM. Losses at the gene ends were 6 bases for V and 5 bases for J; bases not matched to a gene: 5. CDR3 length equals 15 residues. DNA for the CDR3: TGTGCCAGCAGCCTGGACAGGGGGCGTACCGGGGAGCTGTTTTTT. Protein product: CASSLDRGRTGELFF.

In its sample, this clone was seen many times. The chain is built from TRBV7-3 and TRBJ1-1; D is perhaps TRBD1 (5 bases). Germline values: CDR1 SGHTA, CDR2 FQGTGA. The CDR3 has 13 residues. Trimming removed 1 base at V and 5 bases at J, with 8 bases between. CDR3 region: CASSLSSGTEAFF. The CDR3 DNA reads TGTGCCAGCAGCTTAAGCTCAGGGACTGAAGCTTTCTTT.

The rearrangement joins TRBV7-9 to TRBJ2-7, with D possibly matching TRBD2 (5 bases). CDR1 is SEHNR, CDR2 FQNEAQ, per germline (reference sequence). The V end lost 1 base, the J end lost 9 bases, and 16 bases lay between the germline ends. The length of the CDR3 is 14 residues. The CDR3: CASSLGAGPWGQYF. The DNA for the CDR3 is TGTGCCAGCAGCTTAGGCGCGGGCCCGTGGGGGCAGTACTTC.

This clone was observed a handful of times. The J gene is TRBJ1-1, the V gene TRBV5-1, with D possibly matching TRBD1 (5 bases). The germline gives CDR1 SGHRS, CDR2 YFSETQ. Deletions cut 2 bases from V and 6 bases from J, with 17 bases between. The CDR3 spans 15 residues. The CDR3 sequence is CASSFDGLKGAEAFF. CDR3 coding DNA: TGCGCCAGCAGCTTTGACGGGTTAAAAGGGGCTGAAGCTTTCTTT.

Details on this clone: This may come from a read error, since a much larger clone is one base off. The CDR3 DNA reads as TGTGCCAGCTCTGGCCCTGGGGGCGCGGGAGGCTGCACCTTC. Its translation is CASSGPGGAGGCTF. This chain joins TRBV18 and TRBJ1-2; TRBD1 is a possible D gene (6 bases). CDR1 and CDR2 from the germline V gene are KGHSH and LQKENI. The CDR3 totals 14 residues. The whole variable domain, filled in from reference TRBV18 and TRBJ1-2, reads NAGVMQNPRHLVRRRGQEARLRCSPMKGHSHVYWYRQLPEEGLKFMVYLQKENIIDESGMPKERFSAEFPKEGPSILRIQQVVRGDSAAYFCASSGPGGAGGCTFGSGTRLTVV.

The genes are TRBV14 and TRBJ2-3; 10 bases line up with TRBD2. Germline V gene sequence: CDR1 SGHDN, CDR2 FVKESK. After removal of 4 bases from V and 2 bases from J, the junction contained 18 bases not matched to a gene. The CDR3 is 20 amino acids. The CDR3 loop is CASSLGGGNSGGRTTDTQYF. CDR3 DNA: TGTGCCAGCAGCCTGGGAGGTGGGAATAGCGGGGGGCGTACCACAGATACGCAGTATTTT. The full variable domain, its missing parts supplied by reference TRBV14 and TRBJ2-3, is EAGVTQFPSHSVIEKGQTVTLRCDPISGHDNLYWYRRVMGKEIKFLLHFVKESKQDESGMPNNRFLAERTGGTYSTLKVQPAELEDSGVYFCASSLGGGNSGGRTTDTQYFGPGTRLTVL.

This clone is classed as medium-sized. The chain carries TRBV10-1 and TRBJ2-7, with 9 bases that match TRBD1. Germline V gene data show CDR1 as WNHNN and CDR2 as SYGVQD (reference sequence). The CDR3 totals 11 residues. Trimming took 11 bases from V and 6 from J; bases not matched to a gene: 5. CDR3 sequence: CAATGGREQYF. The CDR3 DNA sequence: TGCGCCGCGACAGGGGGACGCGAGCAGTACTTC.

This clone has at least ten counts. CDR3 sequence (DNA): TGTGCCACCAGCAGGGAACAGGGGGCGCTCACCGGGGAGCTGTTTTTT. This encodes CATSREQGALTGELFF. This sequence joins TRBV15 and TRBJ2-2; TRBD1 matches 9 bases. The V gene end was trimmed by 3 bases and the J gene end by 4 bases; junction bases not matched to a gene: 6. In germline, CDR1 is LNHNV, CDR2 YYDKDF (reference sequence). CDR3 length: 16 residues. The whole variable domain, remainder taken from reference TRBV15 and TRBJ2-2, is DAMVIQNPRYQVTQFGKPVTLSCSQTLNHNVMYWYQQKSSQAPKLLFHYYDKDFNNEADTPDNFQSRRPNTSFCFLDIRSPGLGDTAMYLCATSREQGALTGELFFGEGSRLTVL.

In the case of this clone: This may be a read error, as it is one base from a much larger clone. The chain recombines TRBV5-6 with TRBJ1-6, with 9 positions matching TRBD1. V gave up 4 bases and J gave up 11 bases; unmatched junction bases: 16. The CDR3 spans 17 residues. Germline lookup yields CDR1 SGHDT and CDR2 YYEEEE. CDR3 in amino acids: CASSTPPTGTGRTPLHF. CDR3 bases: TGTGCCAGCAGCACGCCCCCAACCGGGACAGGGAGGACACCCCTCCACTTT.

This clone appeared a few times. The chain couples TRBV6-2 or TRBV6-3 to TRBJ2-1; D is uncertain. With 4 bases removed from V and 9 bases from J, the gap between germline ends came to 10 bases. The CDR3 spans 12 residues. Germline values: CDR1 MNHEY, CDR2 SVGEGT. The CDR3 protein is CASSLGIGEQFF. DNA for the CDR3: TGTGCCAGCAGTTTAGGTATTGGTGAGCAGTTCTTC.

This clone has a count of ten or more. The rearrangement joins TRBV7-9 to TRBJ2-7, with D hard to call. Germline V CDR1 and CDR2: SEHNR, FQNEAQ (reference sequence). The CDR3 has 12 amino acids. V was clipped by 0 bases and J by 5 bases, with 5 bases between them. CDR3 nucleotide sequence: TGTGCCAGCAGCTTAGCCTGGGACGAGCAGTACTTC. As protein: CASSLAWDEQYF.

This clone was observed a handful of times. A much larger clone lies one base from this, so it may be a read error. The DNA for the CDR3 is TGTGCCAGCAGCGTAGGTGGGACAGGGGGCTACGAGCAGTACTTC. It codes for CASSVGGTGGYEQYF. The chain has TRBV9 and TRBJ2-7, with 11 positions matching TRBD1. Trimming at V came to 0 bases and at J to 3 bases, leaving 2 bases not matched to a gene. Germline CDR1 is SGDLS and CDR2 is YYNGEE. This CDR3 comprises 15 residues.

This clone was counted between two and nine times. The V gene is TRBV6-6, the J gene TRBJ2-7; the match to TRBD2 covers 7 bases. Germline-derived CDR1 and CDR2 are MNHNY and SVGAGI (reference sequence). Trimming at V came to 2 bases and at J to 6 bases, leaving 10 bases not matched to a gene. This CDR3 is 15 amino acids long. CDR3 residues: CASSYLAGGTGEQYF. The CDR3 DNA sequence: TGTGCCAGCAGTTACCTGGCCGGGGGGACGGGCGAGCAGTACTTC.

The table lists this clone with a few counts. This chain connects TRBV18 to TRBJ1-1; D may be TRBD1 (5 bases). In germline, CDR1 is KGHSH, CDR2 LQKENI. The CDR3 covers 14 residues. V was trimmed by 3 bases and J by 0 bases, leaving 8 bases between them. CDR3 protein: CASSPDRLNTEAFF. In DNA form, the CDR3 reads TGTGCCAGCTCACCCGACAGATTGAACACTGAAGCTTTCTTT.

V gene TRBV28 combines with J gene TRBJ1-1; D may be TRBD1 (6 bases). The germline V gene encodes CDR1 MDHEN and CDR2 SYDVKM. V lost 2 bases and J 2 bases, leaving 12 bases between the germline ends. The CDR3 contains 15 residues. The chain's CDR3 is CASSLRGAANTEAFF. The CDR3 nucleotides are TGTGCCAGCAGTTTAAGGGGGGCAGCAAACACTGAAGCTTTCTTT.

This clone showed up many times. No DNA is shown, since the ends of the CDR3 on it are uncertain; the CDR3 is the one TCRdb lists. The J gene is TRBJ1-3, the V gene TRBV5-1. The CDR3 contains 15 residues when both ends are counted. Germline loops: CDR1 SGHRS, CDR2 YFSETQ. CDR3 in amino acids: CASSFGDSTLGAIYF.

As to this clone: The junction departs from the called germline gene at one end, perhaps through a read error. Other DNA sequences of this sample code for an identical CDR3. This chain uses TRBV13 with TRBJ2-1, with TRBD2 matching over 8 bases. CDR1 is PRHDT, CDR2 FYEKMQ, per germline (reference sequence). The CDR3 loop spans 15 amino acids. The CDR3 protein is CASSLTGTRGNEQFF. CDR3 coding DNA: TGTGCCAGCAGCTTAACTGGGACTAGAGGCAATGAGCAGTTTTTC.

This clone was observed once. CDR3 DNA sequence: TGTGCCAGCAGCTTAGAGTGGGGCGGGAGTAAAAATGAGCAGTTCTTC. Protein sequence: CASSLEWGGSKNEQFF. The genes are TRBV11-2 and TRBJ2-1; 7 bases align to TRBD2. The junction had 9 bases not matched to a gene; V was cut back by 0 bases and J by 7 bases. CDR1 and CDR2 from the germline V gene are SGHAT and FQNNGV. The CDR3 extends over 16 amino acids.

This clone has ten or more counts. The rearrangement links TRBV3-1 to TRBJ2-2; maybe TRBD2 (7 bases). Germline CDR1 LGHDT, CDR2 YNNKEL (reference sequence). The CDR3 loop spans 19 amino acids. Trimming took 3 bases from V and 3 from J, leaving 23 bases between them. CDR3 DNA: TGTGCCAGCAGCCAGGTGCCGGGGGGCCGAGGGACACACACCGGGGAGCTGTTTTTT. Its protein is CASSQVPGGRGTHTGELFF.

In its sample, this clone is medium-sized. The V gene is TRBV6-1, the J gene TRBJ2-3; D is ambiguous. V lost 5 bases to trimming and J lost 2 bases, with 11 bases between them. This CDR3 is 14 amino acids long. Germline CDR1 MNHNS, CDR2 SASEGT. The CDR3 here is CASSYSANTDTQYF. Written as DNA, the CDR3 is TGTGCCAGCAGTTACAGCGCTAACACAGATACGCAGTATTTT.

This clone has ten or more counts. This sequence joins TRBV7-9 and TRBJ2-1; TRBD2 matches 12 bases. The CDR3 has 15 residues. Per the germline V gene, CDR1 is SEHNR and CDR2 is FQNEAQ (reference sequence). V shed 6 bases, J shed 6 bases, and the junction held 6 bases outside the gene matches. In DNA form, the CDR3 reads TGTGCCAGCAGTTGGACTAGCGGGACCCGCAATGAGCAGTTCTTC. This codes for CASSWTSGTRNEQFF.

This clone was counted at least ten times. Since a much larger clone is just one base distant, this may be a read error. Here the CDR3 omits its conserved ending phenylalanine or tryptophan, so a read error is the likely source. The chain employs TRBV19 and TRBJ1-5; D is perhaps TRBD1 (5 bases). The CDR3 loop spans 15 amino acids. V lost 10 bases to trimming and J lost 2 bases, with 18 bases between them. The germline gives CDR1 LNHDA, CDR2 SQIVND (reference sequence). CDR3 residues: CATRPGGVGNQPQHS. CDR3 DNA sequence: TGTGCCACCAGACCCGGGGGAGTAGGCAATCAGCCCCAGCATTCT.

The rearrangement joins TRBV6-1 to TRBJ1-3, with D maybe TRBD1 (6 bases). Trimming removed 4 bases at V and 6 bases at J, with 16 bases between. CDR3 size: 15 residues. The germline V gene encodes CDR1 MNHNS and CDR2 SASEGT. CDR3 in amino acids: CASSGQERAENTIYF. The CDR3 DNA sequence: TGTGCCAGCAGTGGACAGGAACGGGCTGAAAACACCATATATTTT.

To note about this clone: This may come from a read error, since a much larger clone is one base off. Other DNA sequences in this specimen translate into the identical CDR3. This chain links TRBV6-1 with TRBJ1-3; D remains ambiguous. The germline CDR1 and CDR2 sequences are MNHNS and SASEGT. This CDR3 has 17 residues. The CDR3 here is CASSERETRQSGNTIYF. The DNA of the CDR3 is TGTGCTAGCAGTGAAAGGGAGACACGTCAATCTGGAAACACCATATATTTT.